This is a list of T cell receptor beta chains from one sample in a study of blood T cell repertoires in COVID-19. Generated by immunoSEQ multiplex PCR, the TCRdb table keeps only in-frame clones and is missing some. Among over 400,000 clones, roughly 90% were seen once, and the ten largest hold more than 1.4%. Sequences were obtained from peripheral blood. Receptor source: a woman in her twenties or thirties with active or convalescent COVID-19. Each CDR3 is given with its conserved first and last residue. A D gene is named only where the DNA matches it firmly.

J gene,V gene,D gene,CDR3 DNA,CDR3 protein
TRBJ2-1,TRBV5-4,.,TGTGCCAGCAGCTTGAGCGGGCCCTCCTACAATGAGCAGTTCTTC,CASSLSGPSYNEQFF
TRBJ1-2,TRBV6-2/TRBV6-3,TRBD1,TGTGCCAGCAGTTACTCGGAACAGGGGATATATGGCTACACCTTC,CASSYSEQGIYGYTF
TRBJ2-5,TRBV29-1,TRBD1,TGCAGCGTTTATACAGGGGGGTACCAAGAGACCCAGTACTTC,CSVYTGGYQETQYF
TRBJ2-1,TRBV4-1,.,TGCGCCAGCAGCCAGCGGGACCCAGATCTATACAATGAGCAGTTCTTC,CASSQRDPDLYNEQFF
TRBJ2-7,TRBV5-5,TRBD1,TGTGCCAGCAGCGTGGGACAGGGGCCCTACGAGCAGTACTTC,CASSVGQGPYEQYF
TRBJ1-2,TRBV6-5,TRBD1,TGTGCCAGCAGTAGCGAGACAGGGGTGGGCTACACCTTC,CASSSETGVGYTF
TRBJ1-4,TRBV7-6,TRBD1,TGTGCCAGCAGCTTAGGGGACAGGACGTATGAAAAACTGTTTTTT,CASSLGDRTYEKLFF
TRBJ2-3,TRBV15,TRBD2,TGTGCCACCAGCAGAGATTTAGCGGGGACAATAACTAGCACAGATACGCAGTATTTT,CATSRDLAGTITSTDTQYF
TRBJ1-3,TRBV11-2,.,TGTGCCAGCAGCTATTACAGCTCTGGAAACACCATATATTTT,CASSYYSSGNTIYF
TRBJ2-1,TRBV11-3,.,TGTGCCAGCAGCAACAACAGGTACAATGAGCAGTTCTTC,CASSNNRYNEQFF